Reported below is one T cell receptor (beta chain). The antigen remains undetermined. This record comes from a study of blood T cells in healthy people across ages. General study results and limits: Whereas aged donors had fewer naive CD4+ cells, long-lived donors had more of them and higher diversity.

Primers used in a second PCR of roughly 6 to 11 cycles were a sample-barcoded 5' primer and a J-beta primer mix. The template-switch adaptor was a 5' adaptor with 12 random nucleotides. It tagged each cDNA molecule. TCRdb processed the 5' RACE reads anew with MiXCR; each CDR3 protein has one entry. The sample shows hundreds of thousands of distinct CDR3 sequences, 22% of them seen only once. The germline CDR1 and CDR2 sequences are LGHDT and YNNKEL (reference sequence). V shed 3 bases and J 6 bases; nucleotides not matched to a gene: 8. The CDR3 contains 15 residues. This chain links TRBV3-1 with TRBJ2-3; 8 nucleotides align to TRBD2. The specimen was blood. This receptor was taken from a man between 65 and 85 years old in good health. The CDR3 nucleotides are TGTGCCAGCAGCCACACCGGGGGGGCTGGCGATACGCAGTATTTT. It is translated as CASSHTGGAGDTQYF.